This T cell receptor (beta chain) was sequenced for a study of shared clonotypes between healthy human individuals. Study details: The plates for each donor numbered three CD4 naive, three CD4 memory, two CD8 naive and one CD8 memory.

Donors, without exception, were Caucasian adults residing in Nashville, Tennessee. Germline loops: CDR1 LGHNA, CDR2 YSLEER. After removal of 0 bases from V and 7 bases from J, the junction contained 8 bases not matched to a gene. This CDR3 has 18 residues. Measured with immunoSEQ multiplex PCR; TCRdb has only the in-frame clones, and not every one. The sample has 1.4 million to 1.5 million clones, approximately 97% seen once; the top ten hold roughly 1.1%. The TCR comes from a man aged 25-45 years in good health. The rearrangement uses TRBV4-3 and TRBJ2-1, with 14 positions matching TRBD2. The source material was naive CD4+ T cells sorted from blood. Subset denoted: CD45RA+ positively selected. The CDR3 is CASSQDGGGLAGENEQFF. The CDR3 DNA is TGCGCCAGCAGCCAAGATGGGGGGGGACTAGCGGGAGAGAATGAGCAGTTCTTC.